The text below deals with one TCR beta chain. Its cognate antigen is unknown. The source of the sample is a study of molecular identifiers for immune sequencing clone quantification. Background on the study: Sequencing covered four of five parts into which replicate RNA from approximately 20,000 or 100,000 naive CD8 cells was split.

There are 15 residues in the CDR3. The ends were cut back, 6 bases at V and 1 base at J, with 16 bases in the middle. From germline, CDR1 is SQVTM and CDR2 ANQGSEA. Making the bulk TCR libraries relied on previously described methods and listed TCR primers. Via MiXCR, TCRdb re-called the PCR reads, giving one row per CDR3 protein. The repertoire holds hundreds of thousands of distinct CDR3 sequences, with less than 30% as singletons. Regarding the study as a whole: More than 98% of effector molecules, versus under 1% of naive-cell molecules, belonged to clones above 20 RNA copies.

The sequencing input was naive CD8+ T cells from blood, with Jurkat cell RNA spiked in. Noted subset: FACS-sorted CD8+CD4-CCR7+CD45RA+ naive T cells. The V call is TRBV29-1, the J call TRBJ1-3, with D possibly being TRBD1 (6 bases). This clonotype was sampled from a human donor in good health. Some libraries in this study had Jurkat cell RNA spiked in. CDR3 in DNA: TGCAGCGTCTCATATAAAGGGGGATCTGGAAACACCATATATTTT. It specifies CSVSYKGGSGNTIYF.